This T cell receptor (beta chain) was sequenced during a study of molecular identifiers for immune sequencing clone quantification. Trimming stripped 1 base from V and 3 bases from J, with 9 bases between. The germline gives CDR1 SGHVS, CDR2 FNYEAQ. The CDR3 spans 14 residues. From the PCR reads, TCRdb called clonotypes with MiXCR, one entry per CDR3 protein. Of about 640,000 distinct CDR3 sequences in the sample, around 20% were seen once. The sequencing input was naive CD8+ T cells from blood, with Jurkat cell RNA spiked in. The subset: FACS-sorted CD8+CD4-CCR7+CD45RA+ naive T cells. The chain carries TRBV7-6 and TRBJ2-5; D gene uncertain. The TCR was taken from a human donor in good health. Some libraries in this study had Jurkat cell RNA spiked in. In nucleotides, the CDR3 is TGTGCCAGCAGCTTAGAAGTGTTAGAAGAGACCCAGTACTTC. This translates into CASSLEVLEETQYF.